This entry features one T cell receptor beta chain sequence. Its specificity is not known. These data come from a study of shared clonotypes between healthy human individuals. Study conclusions and caveats: It was observed that roughly 5.4% of naive CD4 clonotypes were shared across a handful of donors. Investigators collected only blood, and repertoires in tissues likely differ. Unshared clonotypes carried lower generation probabilities than those common to all four donors.

The assay was immunoSEQ multiplex PCR, and TCRdb's table has in-frame clones only and misses some. The data show approximately 1.5 million clones, approximately 98.5% seen once. The CDR3 has 14 amino acids. Per the germline V gene, CDR1 is LNHDA and CDR2 is SQIVND (reference sequence). V was pared by 3 bases and J by 0 bases, with 7 bases between. The sample taken for sequencing was naive CD4+ T cells sorted from blood. Subset noted: CD45RA+ positively selected. The source of this sequence is a man aged 30 to 45 in good health. The chain recombines TRBV19 with TRBJ2-3; D is unresolved. In DNA, the CDR3 is TGTGCCAGTAGTATTAGGTCTAGCACAGATACGCAGTATTTT. It codes for CASSIRSSTDTQYF.